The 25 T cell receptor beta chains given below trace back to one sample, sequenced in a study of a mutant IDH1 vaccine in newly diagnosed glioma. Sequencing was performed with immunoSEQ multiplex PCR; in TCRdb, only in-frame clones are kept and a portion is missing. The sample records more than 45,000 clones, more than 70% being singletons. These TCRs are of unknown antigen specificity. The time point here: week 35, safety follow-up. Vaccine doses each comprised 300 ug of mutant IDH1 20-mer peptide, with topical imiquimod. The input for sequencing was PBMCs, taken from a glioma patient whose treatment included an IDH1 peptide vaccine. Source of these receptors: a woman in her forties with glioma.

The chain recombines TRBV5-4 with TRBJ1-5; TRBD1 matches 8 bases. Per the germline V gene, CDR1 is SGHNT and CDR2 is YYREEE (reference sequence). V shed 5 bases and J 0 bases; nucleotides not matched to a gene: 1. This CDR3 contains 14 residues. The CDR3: CASRDRDSNQPQHF. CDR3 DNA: TGTGCCAGCAGGGACAGGGATAGCAATCAGCCCCAGCATTTT.

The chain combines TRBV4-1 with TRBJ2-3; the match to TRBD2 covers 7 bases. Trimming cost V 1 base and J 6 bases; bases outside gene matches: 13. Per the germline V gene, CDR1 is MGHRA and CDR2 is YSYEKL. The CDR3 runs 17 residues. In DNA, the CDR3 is TGCGCCAGCAGCCAAGCCGGGCTAGCGGCTCCTTATGATACGCAGTATTTT. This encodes CASSQAGLAAPYDTQYF.

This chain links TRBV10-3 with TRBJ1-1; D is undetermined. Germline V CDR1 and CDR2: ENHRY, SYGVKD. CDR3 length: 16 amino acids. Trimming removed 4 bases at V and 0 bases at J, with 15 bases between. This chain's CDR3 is CAISAGALRVNTEAFF. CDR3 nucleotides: TGTGCCATCAGTGCAGGAGCCCTTCGGGTGAACACTGAAGCTTTCTTT.

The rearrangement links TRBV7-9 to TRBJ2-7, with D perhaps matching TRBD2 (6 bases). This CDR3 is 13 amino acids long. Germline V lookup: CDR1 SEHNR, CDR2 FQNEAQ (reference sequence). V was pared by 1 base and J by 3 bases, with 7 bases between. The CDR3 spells CASSLGGIYEQYF. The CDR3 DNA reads TGTGCCAGCAGCTTAGGCGGGATCTACGAGCAGTACTTC.

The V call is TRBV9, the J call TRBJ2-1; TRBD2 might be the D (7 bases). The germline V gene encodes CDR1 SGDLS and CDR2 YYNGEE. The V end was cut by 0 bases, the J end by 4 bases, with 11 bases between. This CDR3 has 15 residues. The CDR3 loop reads CASSVGGGQYNEQFF. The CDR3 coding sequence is TGTGCCAGCAGCGTAGGGGGGGGACAATACAATGAGCAGTTCTTC.

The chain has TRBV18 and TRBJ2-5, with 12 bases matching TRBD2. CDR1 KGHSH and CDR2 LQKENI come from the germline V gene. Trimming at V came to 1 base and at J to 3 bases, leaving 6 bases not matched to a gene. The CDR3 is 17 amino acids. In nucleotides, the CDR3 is TGTGCCAGCTCACCACGACTAGCGGGAGTAGTGGAAGAGACCCAGTACTTC. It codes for CASSPRLAGVVEETQYF.

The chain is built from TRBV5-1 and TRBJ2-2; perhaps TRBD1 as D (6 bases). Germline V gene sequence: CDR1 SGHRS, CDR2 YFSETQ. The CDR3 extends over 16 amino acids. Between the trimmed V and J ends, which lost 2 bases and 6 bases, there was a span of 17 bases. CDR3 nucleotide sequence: TGCGCCAGCAGCTTTCCAGGGGCTGCAACACCCGGGGAGCTGTTTTTT. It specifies CASSFPGAATPGELFF.

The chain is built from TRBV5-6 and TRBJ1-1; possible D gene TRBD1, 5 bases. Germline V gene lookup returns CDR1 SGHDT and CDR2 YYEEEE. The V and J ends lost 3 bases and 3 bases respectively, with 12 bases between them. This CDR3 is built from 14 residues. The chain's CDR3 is CASSSVRGDTEAFF. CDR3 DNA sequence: TGTGCCAGCAGCTCGGTCCGGGGGGACACTGAAGCTTTCTTT.

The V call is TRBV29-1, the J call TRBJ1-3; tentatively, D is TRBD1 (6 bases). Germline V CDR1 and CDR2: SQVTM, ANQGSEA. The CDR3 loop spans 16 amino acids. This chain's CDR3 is CRGGRASGTSGNTIYF. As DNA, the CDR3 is TGCAGGGGGGGGCGGGCCAGTGGCACCTCTGGAAACACCATATATTTT. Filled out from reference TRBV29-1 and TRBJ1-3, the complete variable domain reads SAVISQKPSRDICQRGTSLTIQCQVDSQVTMMFWYRQQPGQSLTLIATANQGSEATYESGFVIDKFPISRPNLTFSTLTVSNMSPEDSSIYLCRGGRASGTSGNTIYFGEGSWLTVV.

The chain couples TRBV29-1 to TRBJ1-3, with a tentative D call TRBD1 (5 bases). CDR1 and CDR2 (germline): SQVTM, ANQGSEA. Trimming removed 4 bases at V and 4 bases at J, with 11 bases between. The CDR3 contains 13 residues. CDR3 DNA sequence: TGCAGCGTTGGACAGTCGGGGGGAAACACCATATATTTT. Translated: CSVGQSGGNTIYF.

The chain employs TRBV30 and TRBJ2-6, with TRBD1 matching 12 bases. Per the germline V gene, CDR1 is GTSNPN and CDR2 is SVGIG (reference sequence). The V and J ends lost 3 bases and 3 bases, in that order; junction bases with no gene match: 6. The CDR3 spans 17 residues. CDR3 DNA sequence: TGTGCCTGGAGCACCGGGACAGGGGGCAGTGGGGCCAACGTCCTGACTTTC. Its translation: CAWSTGTGGSGANVLTF.

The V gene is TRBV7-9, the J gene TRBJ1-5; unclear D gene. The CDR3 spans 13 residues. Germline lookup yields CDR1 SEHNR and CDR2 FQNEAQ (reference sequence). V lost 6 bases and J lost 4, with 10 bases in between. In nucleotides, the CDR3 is TGTGCCAGCAGGTCCAGCCTTAATCAGCCCCAGCATTTT. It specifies CASRSSLNQPQHF.

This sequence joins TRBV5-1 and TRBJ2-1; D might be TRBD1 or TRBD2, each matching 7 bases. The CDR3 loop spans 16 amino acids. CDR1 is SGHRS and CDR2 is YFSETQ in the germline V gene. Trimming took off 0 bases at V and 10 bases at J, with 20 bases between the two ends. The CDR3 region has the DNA TGCGCCAGCAGCTTGGCAGGGGGAGGGATACTGAGGGAGCAGTTCTTC. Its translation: CASSLAGGGILREQFF.

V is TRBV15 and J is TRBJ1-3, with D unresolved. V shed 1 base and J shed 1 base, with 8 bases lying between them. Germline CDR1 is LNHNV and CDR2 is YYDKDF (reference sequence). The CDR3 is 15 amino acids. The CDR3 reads CATSRVWKSGNTIYF. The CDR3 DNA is TGTGCCACCAGCAGAGTTTGGAAATCTGGAAACACCATATATTTT. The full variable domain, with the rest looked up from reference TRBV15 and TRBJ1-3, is DAMVIQNPRYQVTQFGKPVTLSCSQTLNHNVMYWYQQKSSQAPKLLFHYYDKDFNNEADTPDNFQSRRPNTSFCFLDIRSPGLGDTAMYLCATSRVWKSGNTIYFGEGSWLTVV.

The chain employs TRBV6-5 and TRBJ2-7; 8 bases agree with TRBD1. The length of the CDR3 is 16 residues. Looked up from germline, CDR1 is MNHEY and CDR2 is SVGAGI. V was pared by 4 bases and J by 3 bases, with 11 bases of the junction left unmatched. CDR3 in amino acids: CASSSRSGQAFYEQYF. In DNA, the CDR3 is TGTGCCAGCAGTTCTAGGTCGGGACAGGCCTTCTACGAGCAGTACTTC.

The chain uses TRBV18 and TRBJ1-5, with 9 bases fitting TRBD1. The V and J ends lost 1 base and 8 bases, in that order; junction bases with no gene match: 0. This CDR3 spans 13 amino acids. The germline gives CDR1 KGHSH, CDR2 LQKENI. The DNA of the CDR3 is TGTGCCAGCTCACCACGACAGGGGGAGCCCCAGCATTTT. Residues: CASSPRQGEPQHF.

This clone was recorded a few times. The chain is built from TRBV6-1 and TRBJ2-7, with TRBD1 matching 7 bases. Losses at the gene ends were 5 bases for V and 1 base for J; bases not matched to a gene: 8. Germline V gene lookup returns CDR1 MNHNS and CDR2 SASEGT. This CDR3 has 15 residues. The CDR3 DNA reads TGTGCCAGCAGTAGACAGGGAACTAGTTCCTACGAGCAGTACTTC. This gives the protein CASSRQGTSSYEQYF.

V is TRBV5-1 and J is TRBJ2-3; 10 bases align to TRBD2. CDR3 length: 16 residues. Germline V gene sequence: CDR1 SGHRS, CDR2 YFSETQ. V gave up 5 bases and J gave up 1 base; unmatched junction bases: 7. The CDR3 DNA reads TGCGCCAGCAGGCCCGGGACTAGCGAGCGCACAGATACGCAGTATTTT. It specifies CASRPGTSERTDTQYF.

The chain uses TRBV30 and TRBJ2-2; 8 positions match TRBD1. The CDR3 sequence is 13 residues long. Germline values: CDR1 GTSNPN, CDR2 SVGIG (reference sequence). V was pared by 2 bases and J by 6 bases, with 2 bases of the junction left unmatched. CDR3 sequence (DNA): TGTGCCTGGAGTTCACAGGGGGCCGGGGAGCTGTTTTTT. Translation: CAWSSQGAGELFF.

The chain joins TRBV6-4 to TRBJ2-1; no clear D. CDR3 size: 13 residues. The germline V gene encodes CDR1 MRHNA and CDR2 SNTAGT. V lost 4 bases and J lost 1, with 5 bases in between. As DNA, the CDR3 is TGTGCCAGCAGTGGGGGATCCTACAATGAGCAGTTCTTC. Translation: CASSGGSYNEQFF.

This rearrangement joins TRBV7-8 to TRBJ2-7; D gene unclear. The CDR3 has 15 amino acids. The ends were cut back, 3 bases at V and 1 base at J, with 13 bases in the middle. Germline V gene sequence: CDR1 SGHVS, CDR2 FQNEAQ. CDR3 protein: CASSFGVKWSYEQYF. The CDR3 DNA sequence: TGTGCCAGCAGCTTCGGCGTGAAATGGTCCTACGAGCAGTACTTC.

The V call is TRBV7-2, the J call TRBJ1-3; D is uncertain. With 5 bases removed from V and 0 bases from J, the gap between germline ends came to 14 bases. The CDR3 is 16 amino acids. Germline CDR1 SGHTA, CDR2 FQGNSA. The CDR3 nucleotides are TGTGCCAGCAGCCCCCGCCCCACGAGCTCTGGAAACACCATATATTTT. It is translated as CASSPRPTSSGNTIYF. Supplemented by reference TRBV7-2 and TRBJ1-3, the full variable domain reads GAGVSQSPSNKVTEKGKDVELRCDPISGHTALYWYRQSLGQGLEFLIYFQGNSAPDKSGLPSDRFSAERTGGSVSTLTIQRTQQEDSAVYLCASSPRPTSSGNTIYFGEGSWLTVV.

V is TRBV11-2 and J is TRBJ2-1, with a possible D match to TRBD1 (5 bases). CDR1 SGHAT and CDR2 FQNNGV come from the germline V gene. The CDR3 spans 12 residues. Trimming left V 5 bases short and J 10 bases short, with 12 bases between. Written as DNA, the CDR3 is TGTGCCAGCAGCCAGGGTGTCGGGGAGCAGTTCTTC. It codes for CASSQGVGEQFF.

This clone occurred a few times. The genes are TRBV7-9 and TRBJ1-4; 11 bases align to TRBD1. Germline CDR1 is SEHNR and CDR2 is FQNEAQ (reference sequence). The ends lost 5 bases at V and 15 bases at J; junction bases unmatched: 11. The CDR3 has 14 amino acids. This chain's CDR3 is CASSPGQGEPGMFF. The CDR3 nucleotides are TGTGCCAGCAGCCCGGGACAGGGGGAACCAGGGATGTTTTTT.

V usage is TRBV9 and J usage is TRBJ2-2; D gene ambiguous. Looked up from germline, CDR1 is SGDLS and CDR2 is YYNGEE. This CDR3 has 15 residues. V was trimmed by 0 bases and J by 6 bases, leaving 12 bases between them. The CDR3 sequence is CASSVGGISAGELFF. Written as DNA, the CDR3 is TGTGCCAGCAGCGTAGGTGGTATATCCGCCGGGGAGCTGTTTTTT.